This T cell receptor (beta chain) was recovered during a study of blood T cell repertoires in COVID-19. Study-wide context: Sources were T cells, B-cell-depleted T cells, or PBMCs; the material itself was cDNA or gDNA.

V was clipped by 0 bases and J by 4 bases; unmatched bases: 2. CDR1 is MNHEY and CDR2 is SVGAGI in the germline V gene. The CDR3 consists of 15 residues. Original data processing: Amplification with reference gene primers provided the estimates of nucleated cell counts. The protocol was immunoSEQ multiplex PCR, while the TCRdb copy is restricted to in-frame clones and leaves out a portion. V and J calls and clone size are those listed in that table; D and trimming were worked out from the DNA. The table lists roughly 250,000 clones, approximately 90% of them singletons. Participants were aged roughly 18 to 100 years from about 25 US areas. Cohort assignment relied on participant-reported clinical history.

Sequenced input: PBMCs or T cells enriched from blood (not recorded which). The rearrangement links TRBV6-5 to TRBJ1-4; 7 bases line up with TRBD1. This sequence originates from a woman in her thirties or forties with acute COVID-19. The CDR3 sequence: CASSYSGQLNEKLFF. DNA of the CDR3: TGTGCCAGCAGTTACTCGGGACAGCTTAATGAAAAACTGTTTTTT.